These 2 T cell receptor delta chains originate from one sample sequenced in a study of gamma-delta T cells after stem cell transplantation. TCRdb made new clone calls on the RT-PCR reads using CATT. Found here are roughly 15,000 delta-chain clones, around 33% of them singletons; the top ten hold 3.5% to 4%. Source material: gamma-delta T cells. The receptors originated from a human donor. It is not recorded whose cells these are; they may come from a transplant donor.

This clone was observed a few times. J is TRDJ1 and V is TRDV1; a weak D match, TRDD3 (5 bases). The CDR3 sequence is 15 residues long. The germline V gene has CDR1 TSWWSYY and CDR2 QGS. Trimming shortened V by 0 bases and J by 4 bases, and 12 bases separated the two germline ends. CDR3 in amino acids: CALGELLGARDKLIF. CDR3 sequence (DNA): TGTGCTCTTGGGGAACTCCTGGGTGCCCGCGATAAACTCATCTTT.

Comments on this clone: One end of the junction varies from germline; a read error may be responsible. This chain connects TRDV2 to TRDJ3; possible D gene TRDD3, 6 bases. The CDR3 is 19 residues long. Looked up from germline, CDR1 is GEAIGNYY and CDR2 is EKD. The CDR3 region has the DNA TGTGCCTGTGACAATGTACTGGGAAGGAGCTCCTGGGACACCCGACAGATGTTCTTC. It encodes CACDNVLGRSSWDTRQMFF.